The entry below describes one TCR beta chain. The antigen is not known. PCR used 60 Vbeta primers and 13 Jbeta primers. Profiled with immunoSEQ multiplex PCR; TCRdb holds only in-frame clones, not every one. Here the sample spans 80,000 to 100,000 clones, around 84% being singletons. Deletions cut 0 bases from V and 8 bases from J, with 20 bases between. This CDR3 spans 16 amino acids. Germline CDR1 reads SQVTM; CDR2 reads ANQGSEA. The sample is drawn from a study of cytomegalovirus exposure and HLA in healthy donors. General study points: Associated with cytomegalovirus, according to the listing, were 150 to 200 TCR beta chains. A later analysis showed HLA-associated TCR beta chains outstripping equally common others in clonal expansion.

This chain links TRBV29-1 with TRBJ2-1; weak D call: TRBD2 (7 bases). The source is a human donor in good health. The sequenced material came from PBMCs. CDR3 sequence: CSVEDRGAAYRDEQFF. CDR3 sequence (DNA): TGCAGCGTTGAAGATCGGGGGGCAGCCTATCGGGATGAGCAGTTCTTC.